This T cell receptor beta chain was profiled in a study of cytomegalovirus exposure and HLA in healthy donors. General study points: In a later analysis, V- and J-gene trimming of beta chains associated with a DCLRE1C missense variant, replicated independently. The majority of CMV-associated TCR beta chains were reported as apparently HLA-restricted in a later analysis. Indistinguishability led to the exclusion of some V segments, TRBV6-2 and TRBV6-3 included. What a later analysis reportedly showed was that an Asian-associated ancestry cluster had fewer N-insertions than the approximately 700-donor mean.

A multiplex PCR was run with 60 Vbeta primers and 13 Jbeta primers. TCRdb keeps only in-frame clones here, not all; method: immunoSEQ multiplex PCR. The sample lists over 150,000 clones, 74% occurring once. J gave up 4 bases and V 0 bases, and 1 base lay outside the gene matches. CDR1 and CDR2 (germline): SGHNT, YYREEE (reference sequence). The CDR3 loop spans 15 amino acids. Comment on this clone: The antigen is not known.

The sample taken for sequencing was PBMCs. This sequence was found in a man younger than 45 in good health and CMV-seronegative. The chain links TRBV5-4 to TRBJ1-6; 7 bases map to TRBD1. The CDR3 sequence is CASSLGGQYNSPLHF. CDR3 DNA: TGTGCCAGCAGCTTGGGGGGACAGTATAATTCACCCCTCCACTTT.